Shown below are 26 T cell receptor beta chains from a single sample sequenced in a study of neurological immune-mediated disorders (dated by TCRdb to the late 2010s). The method behind the library was 5' RACE. These reads were obtained on an Illumina HiSeq 2500. TCRdb handled the public reads itself, with Q25 trimming in fastp and clone calling in MiXCR, and kept productive beta chains. Every distinct CDR3 protein forms one entry, paired with its most common genes and DNA. The sample includes roughly 76,000 distinct CDR3 sequences, with 13% to 15% observed a single time. The ten largest make up around 6.8% of the sample. What was sequenced was PBMCs. These receptors all stem from a woman between 50 and 59 years old in good health.

As to this clonotype: A read error may be the cause here, since a much bigger clone is one base away. The V call is TRBV7-2, the J call TRBJ2-1, with 14 bases matching TRBD2. Germline values: CDR1 SGHTA, CDR2 FQGNSA. There are 15 residues in the CDR3. V was clipped by 10 bases and J by 6 bases; unmatched bases: 8. The chain's CDR3 is CAISQTSGGVNEQFF. Written as DNA, the CDR3 is TGTGCCATCAGTCAGACTAGCGGGGGGGTCAATGAGCAGTTCTTC.

There are many counts of this clonotype. The chain carries TRBV2 and TRBJ1-1; possibly TRBD1 for D (5 bases). The V gene's germline CDR1 is SNHLY and CDR2 FYNNEI. The ends were cut back, 7 bases at V and 4 bases at J, with 16 bases in the middle. The CDR3 is made up of 14 amino acids. In DNA form, the CDR3 reads TGTGCCAGCATAAAGCAGGGTCGTGGCACTGAAGCTTTCTTT. This sequence encodes CASIKQGRGTEAFF.

The chain has TRBV21-1 and TRBJ1-1. TRBV21-1 is noted as a pseudogene. The CDR3 has 16 amino acids. CDR3 residues: CAQQSCTGGGNTEAFF. The CDR3 DNA reads TGTGCCCAGCAAAGTTGTACGGGGGGAGGGAACACTGAAGCTTTCTTT.

This clonotype has at least ten counts. This CDR3 reads CASSLSGPYEQYF. The CDR3 region has the DNA TGTGCCAGCAGCCTTAGCGGACCCTACGAGCAGTACTTC. The chain carries TRBV3-1 and TRBJ2-7; TRBD2 is a possible D gene (6 bases). Trimming stripped 4 bases from V and 2 bases from J, with 9 bases between. Germline V gene lookup returns CDR1 LGHDT and CDR2 YNNKEL (reference sequence). The CDR3 covers 13 residues.

This clonotype was counted many times. The chain links TRBV7-9 to TRBJ1-1; a weak D match, TRBD1 (5 bases). The V end lost 0 bases, the J end lost 6 bases, and 14 bases lay between the germline ends. This CDR3 is built from 15 residues. CDR1 and CDR2 from the germline V gene are SEHNR and FQNEAQ (reference sequence). The CDR3 DNA reads TGTGCCAGCAGCTTAGCGGGACGGGGATGGGCTGAAGCTTTCTTT. Encoded protein: CASSLAGRGWAEAFF.

There are many counts of this clonotype. V gene TRBV10-3 combines with J gene TRBJ1-1, with a weak D call TRBD1 (5 bases). The germline V gene has CDR1 ENHRY and CDR2 SYGVKD. CDR3 size: 14 residues. The V gene lost 4 bases and the J gene lost 1 base, with 10 bases spanning the gap. The CDR3, as DNA: TGTGCCATCAGTGGGGCAACAGGGAACACTGAAGCTTTCTTT. This translates into CAISGATGNTEAFF.

This clonotype was seen many times. This chain uses TRBV12-3 or TRBV12-4 with TRBJ2-1; 8 bases fit TRBD2. V lost 3 bases, J lost 10 bases, and 8 bases stayed unmatched. CDR3 length: 14 amino acids. In DNA, the CDR3 is TGTGCCAGCAGTTTCTCCGGGGGGGCCCGGGAGCAGTTCTTC. Translated: CASSFSGGAREQFF.

This clonotype was recorded many times. The rearrangement uses TRBV28 and TRBJ1-6; 10 positions match TRBD1. V dropped 4 bases and J dropped 6; count of bases not matched to a gene: 6. The CDR3 length is 16 residues. Germline V gives CDR1 MDHEN, CDR2 SYDVKM. The CDR3 sequence is CASSSDRGLPNSPLHF. DNA of the CDR3: TGTGCCAGCAGTTCCGACAGGGGGCTTCCTAATTCACCCCTCCACTTT.

This clonotype was counted at least ten times. This chain uses TRBV29-1 with TRBJ2-3; TRBD2 might be the D (5 bases). Germline V gives CDR1 SQVTM, CDR2 ANQGSEA. V gave up 6 bases and J gave up 3 bases, with 13 bases separating them. The CDR3 spans 13 residues. CDR3: CSVLGDLTDTQYF. CDR3 coding DNA: TGCAGCGTGCTGGGAGATCTAACAGATACGCAGTATTTT.

This clonotype showed up many times. The chain has TRBV20-1 and TRBJ1-5; no firm D call. V shed 2 bases and J shed 6 bases, with 17 bases lying between them. This CDR3 has 15 residues. Germline CDR1 is DFQATT and CDR2 is SNEGSKA (reference sequence). CDR3 sequence: CSARMAAGDGQPQHF. The CDR3 nucleotides read TGCAGTGCTAGAATGGCGGCGGGAGACGGTCAGCCCCAGCATTTT.

At least ten counts were recorded for this clonotype. The V and J genes are TRBV7-9 and TRBJ2-1; the match to TRBD2 covers 7 bases. The V gene's germline CDR1 is SEHNR and CDR2 FQNEAQ (reference sequence). V shed 4 bases, J shed 5 bases, and the junction held 5 bases outside the gene matches. The CDR3 loop spans 14 amino acids. The CDR3 DNA reads TGTGCCAGCAGCTGGGCGGGAGTCCACAATGAGCAGTTCTTC. It codes for CASSWAGVHNEQFF.

This clonotype was detected ten times or more. At one of its ends the junction is not consistent with the germline gene, which may arise from a read error. J is TRBJ1-4 and V is TRBV6-6, with D unclear. The CDR3 covers 12 residues. The germline CDR1 and CDR2 sequences are MNHNY and SVGAGI (reference sequence). The CDR3 loop is CAVGSSGEKLFF. CDR3 bases: TGCGCGGTGGGATCGAGCGGTGAAAAACTGTTTTTT.

In this sample, this clonotype turned up a few times. This rearrangement joins TRBV12-3 or TRBV12-4 to TRBJ2-1; TRBD2 matches 11 bases. The J segment lost 7 bases and the V segment lost 5 bases, leaving 1 base of the junction unmatched. This CDR3 spans 13 amino acids. CDR3 coding DNA: TGTGCCAGCAGTAGGACTAGCGGGAATGAGCAGTTCTTC. Its translation is CASSRTSGNEQFF.

This clonotype came up many times. The gene calls are TRBV20-1 and TRBJ2-5; 10 bases are shared with TRBD2. CDR3 length: 13 amino acids. Germline-derived CDR1 and CDR2 are DFQATT and SNEGSKA (reference sequence). The J segment lost 9 bases and the V segment lost 6 bases, leaving 10 bases of the junction unmatched. The CDR3 DNA reads TGCAGTGCCTGTCTAGCGGGAGTTAGGGCCCAGTACTTC. It specifies CSACLAGVRAQYF.

This clonotype showed up many times. The chain carries TRBV3-1 and TRBJ1-2; no reliable D call. The CDR3 runs 13 residues. V was shortened by 0 bases and J by 4 bases, with 6 bases between the two germline ends. Germline V gives CDR1 LGHDT, CDR2 YNNKEL (reference sequence). CDR3 sequence reads: CASSQEGIYGYTF. CDR3 nucleotide sequence: TGTGCCAGCAGCCAAGAGGGGATCTATGGCTACACCTTC.

Points on this clonotype: A junction end diverges from the germline sequence, so it may reflect a read error. The J gene is TRBJ2-2, the V gene TRBV27; TRBD1 is a possible D gene (5 bases). This CDR3 region has 15 residues. Germline V gives CDR1 MNHEY, CDR2 SMNVEV (reference sequence). The CDR3 reads CASSGRTWGTRELFF. The CDR3 DNA is TGTGCCAGCAGTGGTCGGACATGGGGCACCCGGGAGCTGTTTTTT.

Many counts were recorded for this clonotype. The rearrangement links TRBV20-1 to TRBJ2-2; 8 bases line up with TRBD1. With V trimmed by 1 base and J by 0 bases, 4 bases remained unmatched. Germline lookup yields CDR1 DFQATT and CDR2 SNEGSKA (reference sequence). This CDR3 is built from 16 residues. The CDR3 here is CSARVRTGPNTGELFF. CDR3 DNA sequence: TGCAGTGCTAGAGTCCGGACAGGGCCGAACACCGGGGAGCTGTTTTTT.

V usage is TRBV27 and J usage is TRBJ1-1, with D unresolved. The CDR3 runs to 16 residues. Germline V gene lookup returns CDR1 MNHEY and CDR2 SMNVEV (reference sequence). With 5 bases removed from V and 3 bases from J, the gap between germline ends came to 19 bases. CDR3 in DNA: TGTGCCAGCAGTAATTCCCCGGGGAGTACCGACACTGAAGCTTTCTTT. This sequence encodes CASSNSPGSTDTEAFF.

This clonotype was recorded at least ten times. As DNA, the CDR3 is TGTGCCAGCAGCTTAGCGCGAGGGTTCCATGAGCAGTTCTTC. Its protein product is CASSLARGFHEQFF. The rearrangement joins TRBV7-2 to TRBJ2-1; a possible D gene is TRBD2 (5 bases). V was trimmed by 0 bases and J by 8 bases, leaving 11 bases between them. CDR1 and CDR2 (germline): SGHTA, FQGNSA. The length of the CDR3 is 14 residues.

The V call is TRBV11-3, the J call TRBJ2-2, with 9 nucleotides matching TRBD2. Germline trimming cut 1 base from V and 3 bases from J; bases unmatched to any gene: 12. The CDR3 spans 19 residues. CDR1 SGHNT and CDR2 YENEEA come from the germline V gene. The DNA for the CDR3 is TGTGCCAGCAGCTTAGTAGTGGCTAGCGGGAAGGGGTACACCGGGGAGCTGTTTTTT. Translation: CASSLVVASGKGYTGELFF.

This clonotype was recorded at least ten times. The chain combines TRBV20-1 with TRBJ2-7; D is unresolved. Germline assignment: CDR1 DFQATT and CDR2 SNEGSKA (reference sequence). V dropped 4 bases and J dropped 1 base, with 14 bases sitting between them. This CDR3 contains 14 residues. Here the CDR3 reads CSAILMDGSYEQYF. CDR3 sequence (DNA): TGCAGTGCTATCCTTATGGACGGATCCTACGAGCAGTACTTC.

This clonotype came up many times. V gene TRBV20-1 combines with J gene TRBJ1-4; D ambiguous. This CDR3 is built from 13 residues. Germline V lookup: CDR1 DFQATT, CDR2 SNEGSKA (reference sequence). V gave up 5 bases and J gave up 8 bases, with 15 bases separating them. The CDR3, as DNA: TGCAGTGCTCTGCGCGACCTGGGGGAAAAACTGTTTTTT. Translated: CSALRDLGEKLFF.

In the case of this clonotype: This clone may be a read error of a much larger clone one base away. This rearrangement joins TRBV5-1 to TRBJ2-6; D unresolved. Trimming took off 3 bases at V and 2 bases at J, with 9 bases between the two ends. The CDR3 runs to 15 residues. Germline V gene lookup returns CDR1 SGHRS and CDR2 YFSETQ. This chain's CDR3 is CASSSNSTGANVLTF. CDR3 DNA: TGCGCCAGCAGCTCCAACTCGACTGGGGCCAACGTCCTGACTTTC.

This clonotype was seen many times. The J gene is TRBJ2-7, the V gene TRBV2; D call uncertain. Germline values: CDR1 SNHLY, CDR2 FYNNEI. Trimming cost V 3 bases and J 2 bases, with 11 bases left between them. This CDR3 contains 14 residues. The CDR3 loop reads CASSDQTPPYEQYF. CDR3 bases: TGTGCCAGCAGTGACCAAACCCCACCCTACGAGCAGTACTTC.

This clonotype was counted at least ten times. CDR3 nucleotides: TGTGCCAGCAGCGTAGTCCAGTCCCTCTCTGGAAACACCATATATTTT. Translating it yields CASSVVQSLSGNTIYF. The rearrangement joins TRBV9 to TRBJ1-3; D unclear. This CDR3 is built from 16 residues. Germline CDR1 and CDR2: SGDLS and YYNGEE. The germline V and J ends were trimmed by 0 bases and 0 bases, with 10 bases remaining between them.

The chain joins TRBV20-1 to TRBJ2-7, with 7 bases fitting TRBD1. Germline lookup yields CDR1 DFQATT and CDR2 SNEGSKA (reference sequence). The J segment lost 7 bases and the V segment lost 7 bases, leaving 10 bases of the junction unmatched. CDR3 size: 12 residues. CDR3: CSVMGQRTEQYF. The CDR3 region has the DNA TGCAGTGTTATGGGACAGCGCACAGAGCAGTACTTC.